The 17 T cell receptor beta chains in this list originate from one sample, sequenced in a study of T cell responses to AZD1222 COVID-19 vaccine. Generated by immunoSEQ multiplex PCR, the TCRdb table keeps only in-frame clones and is missing some. Counted here are tens of thousands of clones, approximately 80% occurring once; the ten biggest clones make up 20% to 25%. This specimen consisted of peripheral blood, obtained on day 0 of AZD1222 vaccination. The receptors stem from an adult in good health.

The rearrangement joins TRBV3-1 (or the pseudogene TRBV3-2) to TRBJ1-5; D perhaps matches TRBD1 (5 bases). The CDR3 runs to 14 residues. The V end was cut by 5 bases, the J end by 4 bases, with 12 bases between. Germline loops: CDR1 LGHDT, CDR2 YNNKEL (reference sequence). CDR3 amino acids: CASSKTQGNQPQHF. The CDR3 DNA reads as TGTGCCAGCAGCAAAACCCAGGGAAATCAGCCCCAGCATTTT.

The V call is TRBV5-1, the J call TRBJ2-1; D may match TRBD1 or TRBD2 (5 bases each). Germline V gene lookup returns CDR1 SGHRS and CDR2 YFSETQ. V was trimmed by 4 bases and J by 2 bases, leaving 16 bases between them. This CDR3 has 16 residues. CDR3 coding DNA: TGCGCCAGCAGCACCCAACCGGGACGGACCTACAATGAGCAGTTCTTC. Protein: CASSTQPGRTYNEQFF.

V and J are TRBV20-1 and TRBJ1-2, with D possibly being TRBD1 (5 bases). CDR3 length equals 11 residues. Germline assignment: CDR1 DFQATT and CDR2 SNEGSKA (reference sequence). V lost 3 bases and J lost 6, with 8 bases in between. Here the CDR3 DNA reads TGCAGTGCTAGGGGGGGGAATGGCTACACCTTC. Translated: CSARGGNGYTF.

The chain carries TRBV6-4 and TRBJ1-1, with D possibly being TRBD1 (5 bases). The ends were cut back, 3 bases at V and 0 bases at J, with 17 bases in the middle. The germline V gene has CDR1 MRHNA and CDR2 SNTAGT. The CDR3 is 17 residues long. The CDR3 region has the DNA TGTGCCAGCAGTGAGATCGTGACAGCCAGGATGAACACTGAAGCTTTCTTT. Translating gives CASSEIVTARMNTEAFF.

The chain has TRBV7-2 and TRBJ2-7; the D gene is possibly TRBD2 (5 bases). Germline V gene data show CDR1 as SGHTA and CDR2 as FQGNSA. The CDR3 consists of 15 residues. Trimming stripped 0 bases from V and 3 bases from J, with 12 bases between. This CDR3 reads CASSLAGEDFYEQYF. CDR3 nucleotides: TGTGCCAGCAGCTTAGCCGGAGAGGACTTCTACGAGCAGTACTTC.

This chain uses TRBV25-1 with TRBJ1-2; the match to TRBD1 covers 7 bases. The germline V gene has CDR1 MGHDK and CDR2 SYGVNS. The CDR3 totals 16 residues. With 4 bases clipped from V and 6 bases from J, the junction kept 14 bases outside the gene matches. The CDR3 DNA sequence: TGTGCCAGCAGTGCCCCTACGCAGGGGGAGACAAATGGCTACACCTTC. This translates into CASSAPTQGETNGYTF.

The chain joins TRBV6-5 to TRBJ1-1; TRBD1 is a possible D gene (5 bases). V was trimmed by 2 bases and J by 10 bases, leaving 14 bases between them. This CDR3 has 13 residues. Germline V gene sequence: CDR1 MNHEY, CDR2 SVGAGI. CDR3: CASSYSQGQRAFF. The DNA of the CDR3 is TGTGCCAGCAGTTACAGCCAGGGTCAACGAGCTTTCTTT.

In regard to this clone: The sample holds other DNA sequences that translate to the same CDR3. V and J are TRBV19 and TRBJ2-7; 11 bases map to TRBD2. Germline trimming cut 5 bases from V and 6 bases from J; bases unmatched to any gene: 6. Per germline, CDR1 LNHDA and CDR2 SQIVND (reference sequence). This CDR3 spans 14 amino acids. The CDR3 sequence is CASSGSGRAGEQYF. CDR3 nucleotides: TGTGCCAGTAGTGGTAGCGGGAGGGCCGGCGAGCAGTACTTC.

V gene TRBV11-2 combines with J gene TRBJ2-7; 8 nucleotides line up with TRBD2. This CDR3 region has 18 residues. Germline V lookup: CDR1 SGHAT, CDR2 FQNNGV. The trim removed 4 bases at V and 5 bases at J, leaving 19 bases unmatched. CDR3 DNA sequence: TGTGCCAGCAGCTCCCTACGGTTGGCTAGCGGGTCAAGGAACGAGCAGTACTTC. Translation gives CASSSLRLASGSRNEQYF.

In DNA form, the CDR3 reads TGTGCCAGCAGTTACTTTAGCGGGGGCTCCTACGAGCAGTACTTC. Translating it yields CASSYFSGGSYEQYF. V is TRBV6-5 and J is TRBJ2-7, with 9 bases matching TRBD2. V gave up 1 base and J gave up 0 bases; unmatched junction bases: 1. Germline CDR1 is MNHEY and CDR2 is SVGAGI. The CDR3 sequence is 15 residues long.

The J gene is TRBJ1-5, the V gene TRBV28; possibly TRBD1 for D (5 bases). The CDR3 has 16 residues. V lost 6 bases and J 0 bases, leaving 15 bases between the germline ends. Germline V gives CDR1 MDHEN, CDR2 SYDVKM. This CDR3 is CASSPAGRDSNQPQHF. Here the CDR3 DNA reads TGTGCCAGCAGCCCTGCGGGACGGGATAGCAATCAGCCCCAGCATTTT.

The chain employs TRBV25-1 and TRBJ1-4, with D unresolved. The ends were cut back, 3 bases at V and 0 bases at J, with 5 bases in the middle. This CDR3 comprises 14 residues. Per germline, CDR1 MGHDK and CDR2 SYGVNS. This CDR3 is CASSDGATNEKLFF. CDR3 coding DNA: TGTGCCAGCAGTGACGGAGCAACTAATGAAAAACTGTTTTTT.

The chain has TRBV7-2 and TRBJ2-3, with TRBD1 matching 7 bases. The CDR3 consists of 15 residues. After removal of 8 bases from V and 0 bases from J, the junction contained 8 bases not matched to a gene. The V gene's germline CDR1 is SGHTA and CDR2 FQGNSA. The CDR3 here is CASCGQAISTDTQYF. CDR3 coding DNA: TGTGCCAGCTGCGGACAGGCGATAAGCACAGATACGCAGTATTTT.

This clone was seen just once. The chain is built from TRBV3-1 (or the pseudogene TRBV3-2) and TRBJ2-7; TRBD2 agrees at 13 bases. With 5 bases clipped from V and 4 bases from J, the junction kept 2 bases outside the gene matches. The length of the CDR3 is 14 residues. Germline V gives CDR1 LGHDT, CDR2 YNNKEL (reference sequence). The CDR3 reads CASSETSGRYEQYF. Written as DNA, the CDR3 is TGTGCCAGCAGCGAGACTAGCGGGAGGTACGAGCAGTACTTC.

This clone was detected only once. The rearrangement links TRBV28 to TRBJ1-4; D unresolved. Germline V gene sequence: CDR1 MDHEN, CDR2 SYDVKM. The CDR3 length is 16 residues. V was trimmed by 5 bases and J by 3 bases, leaving 16 bases between them. CDR3 protein: CASSPRGVYSNEKLFF. CDR3 coding DNA: TGTGCCAGCAGTCCCCGCGGGGTCTATTCTAATGAAAAACTGTTTTTT.

The chain combines TRBV2 with TRBJ2-1; 7 positions agree with TRBD1. Per the germline V gene, CDR1 is SNHLY and CDR2 is FYNNEI. The V gene end was trimmed by 8 bases and the J gene end by 6 bases; junction bases not matched to a gene: 7. The CDR3 runs 13 residues. CDR3 coding DNA: TGTGCCAGCCGACAGGGAGTGGGCAATGAGCAGTTCTTC. It specifies CASRQGVGNEQFF.

A few counts support this clone. The chain employs TRBV7-8 and TRBJ2-7; the D is unclear. The CDR3 has 12 residues. The V gene lost 1 base and the J gene lost 5 bases, with 6 bases spanning the gap. Germline V gene lookup returns CDR1 SGHVS and CDR2 FQNEAQ. As DNA, the CDR3 is TGTGCCAGCAGCTTAGGGCGTGACGAGCAGTACTTC. Amino acids: CASSLGRDEQYF.